Listed below are T cell receptor beta chains from one sample, sequenced in a study of blood T cell repertoires in COVID-19. TCRdb keeps only in-frame clones here, not all; method: immunoSEQ multiplex PCR. The sample has 150,000 or so clones; over 75% are singletons. The sequenced sample was peripheral blood. These receptors originate from a human donor in a cohort sampled during active COVID-19. Both conserved end residues are part of each CDR3. D genes are given only for firm matches. Clone size is not always given. Where it is, it says once, few, many or a class for expanded clones.

CDR3aa: CASSQSSGTEYNEQFF; CDR3nt: TGCGCCAGCAGCCAGAGCTCCGGGACAGAATACAATGAGCAGTTCTTC; d_gene: TRBD1; j_gene: TRBJ2-1; abundance: NA; v_gene: TRBV4-1
CDR3aa: CSASNVGAPSTDTQYF; CDR3nt: TGCAGTGCTAGTAATGTGGGGGCCCCAAGCACAGATACGCAGTATTTT; d_gene: NA; j_gene: TRBJ2-3; abundance: NA; v_gene: TRBV20-1
CDR3aa: CASSSGSWYGYTF; CDR3nt: TGTGCCAGCAGCTCAGGGTCTTGGTATGGCTACACCTTC; d_gene: NA; j_gene: TRBJ1-2; abundance: NA; v_gene: TRBV27
CDR3aa: CASSYSKTGRYGYTF; CDR3nt: TGTGCCAGCAGCTATTCAAAAACTGGGCGCTATGGCTACACCTTC; d_gene: NA; j_gene: TRBJ1-2; abundance: few; v_gene: TRBV6-2/TRBV6-3
CDR3aa: CASSPTGRVKNIQYF; CDR3nt: TGTGCCAGCAGTCCGACAGGGCGAGTCAAAAACATTCAGTACTTC; d_gene: TRBD1; j_gene: TRBJ2-4; abundance: NA; v_gene: TRBV6-5
CDR3aa: CASSNRVEGEQYF; CDR3nt: TGTGCCAGCAGCAACAGGGTAGAGGGCGAGCAGTACTTC; d_gene: NA; j_gene: TRBJ2-7; abundance: few; v_gene: TRBV12-3/TRBV12-4
CDR3aa: CASNRGAEQFF; CDR3nt: TGTGCCAGCAACAGGGGTGCTGAGCAGTTCTTC; d_gene: TRBD1; j_gene: TRBJ2-1; abundance: NA; v_gene: TRBV27
CDR3aa: CASSLGQGVNQPQHF; CDR3nt: TGTGCCAGCAGCTTGGGGCAGGGGGTTAATCAGCCCCAGCATTTT; d_gene: TRBD1; j_gene: TRBJ1-5; abundance: NA; v_gene: TRBV7-9
CDR3aa: CAIRATRGRNTGELFF; CDR3nt: TGTGCCATACGTGCAACCAGGGGGCGGAACACCGGGGAGCTGTTTTTT; d_gene: TRBD1; j_gene: TRBJ2-2; abundance: few; v_gene: TRBV6-6
CDR3aa: CASTPRGVELFF; CDR3nt: TGTGCCAGCACCCCCAGGGGCGTGGAGCTGTTTTTT; d_gene: NA; j_gene: TRBJ2-2; abundance: NA; v_gene: TRBV11-2
CDR3aa: CASSGGRKETQYF; CDR3nt: TGTGCCAGCTCCGGGGGGAGGAAAGAGACCCAGTACTTC; d_gene: TRBD2; j_gene: TRBJ2-5; abundance: NA; v_gene: TRBV18
CDR3aa: CASSQSAGDTQYF; CDR3nt: TGCGCCAGCAGCCAATCAGCGGGAGATACGCAGTATTTT; d_gene: NA; j_gene: TRBJ2-3; abundance: few; v_gene: TRBV4-3
CDR3aa: CASSPTEVGETQYF; CDR3nt: TGTGCCAGCAGCCCGACCGAAGTCGGGGAGACCCAGTACTTC; d_gene: NA; j_gene: TRBJ2-5; abundance: NA; v_gene: TRBV7-8
CDR3aa: CASSQAGLNYGYTF; CDR3nt: TGTGCCAGCAGCCAAGCAGGGTTGAACTATGGCTACACCTTC; d_gene: NA; j_gene: TRBJ1-2; abundance: NA; v_gene: TRBV7-2
CDR3aa: CASTSGLGSYEQYF; CDR3nt: TGTGCCAGCACCTCCGGACTAGGTTCCTACGAGCAGTACTTC; d_gene: TRBD2; j_gene: TRBJ2-7; abundance: NA; v_gene: TRBV6-1
CDR3aa: CASSLSVDYGYTF; CDR3nt: TGTGCCAGCAGCTTATCGGTAGACTATGGCTACACCTTC; d_gene: NA; j_gene: TRBJ1-2; abundance: NA; v_gene: TRBV11-2
CDR3aa: CASRSGQVGGPNEKLFF; CDR3nt: TGTGCCAGCAGATCTGGACAGGTGGGAGGACCTAATGAAAAACTGTTTTTT; d_gene: TRBD1; j_gene: TRBJ1-4; abundance: NA; v_gene: TRBV2
CDR3aa: CASSFSGGLSNIQYF; CDR3nt: TGCGCCAGCAGCTTCTCGGGGGGCCTATCTAACATTCAGTACTTC; d_gene: NA; j_gene: TRBJ2-4; abundance: NA; v_gene: TRBV5-1
CDR3aa: CASSEALGQGELFF; CDR3nt: TGTGCCAGCAGTGAAGCGCTTGGACAGGGAGAACTGTTTTTT; d_gene: TRBD1; j_gene: TRBJ1-4; abundance: once; v_gene: TRBV2
CDR3aa: CASSANGQTYEQYF; CDR3nt: TGTGCCAGCAGCGCCAATGGGCAGACCTACGAGCAGTACTTC; d_gene: NA; j_gene: TRBJ2-7; abundance: NA; v_gene: TRBV9
CDR3aa: CASTPGYSYNEQFF; CDR3nt: TGTGCCAGTACCCCGGGGTACTCCTACAATGAGCAGTTCTTC; d_gene: NA; j_gene: TRBJ2-1; abundance: NA; v_gene: TRBV19
CDR3aa: CAIQDRASSYEQYF; CDR3nt: TGTGCCATCCAGGACAGGGCGAGCTCCTACGAGCAGTACTTC; d_gene: TRBD1; j_gene: TRBJ2-7; abundance: NA; v_gene: TRBV6-6
CDR3aa: CSASNRSQYF; CDR3nt: TGCAGTGCTAGTAATCGGTCCCAGTACTTC; d_gene: NA; j_gene: TRBJ2-5; abundance: NA; v_gene: TRBV20-1